Sequencing of this TCR beta chain was carried out in a study of PD-1 blockade in classical Hodgkin lymphoma. Study-wide context: The nivolumab dose that patients received was 3 mg/kg, given intravenously every 2 weeks. Notes on the study in general: By C4D1, CD4+ diversity increased significantly, especially in complete responders. Whoever responded completely had baseline diversity much like that seen in newly diagnosed patients. Repertoire differences have undefined causes, possibly disease activity or prior therapy.

The germline V gene encodes CDR1 SNHLY and CDR2 FYNNEI. This CDR3 has 13 residues. With 7 bases removed from V and 7 bases from J, the gap between germline ends came to 11 bases. Worth noting for this clone: What it binds is not known.

The data were produced by immunoSEQ multiplex PCR, yet TCRdb's version contains in-frame clones alone and is incomplete. The table records 9,500 to 13,000 clones, around 80% of them present only once. Each of the patients experienced relapse following autologous stem cell transplantation, and their brentuximab vedotin exposure differed. The clonotype comes from a human donor with classical Hodgkin lymphoma. Specimen: peripheral blood mononuclear cells (PBMCs), collected before the second cycle of nivolumab. The rearrangement links TRBV2 to TRBJ1-6; tentative D call: TRBD1 (5 bases). The CDR3 DNA reads TGTGCCAGCAATCAGGGACCGAATTCACCCCTCCACTTT. Protein: CASNQGPNSPLHF. Full variable domain (missing parts from reference TRBV2 and TRBJ1-6): EPEVTQTPSHQVTQMGQEVILRCVPISNHLYFYWYRQILGQKVEFLVSFYNNEISEKSEIFDDQFSVERPDGSNFTLKIRSTKLEDSAMYFCASNQGPNSPLHFGNGTRLTVT.